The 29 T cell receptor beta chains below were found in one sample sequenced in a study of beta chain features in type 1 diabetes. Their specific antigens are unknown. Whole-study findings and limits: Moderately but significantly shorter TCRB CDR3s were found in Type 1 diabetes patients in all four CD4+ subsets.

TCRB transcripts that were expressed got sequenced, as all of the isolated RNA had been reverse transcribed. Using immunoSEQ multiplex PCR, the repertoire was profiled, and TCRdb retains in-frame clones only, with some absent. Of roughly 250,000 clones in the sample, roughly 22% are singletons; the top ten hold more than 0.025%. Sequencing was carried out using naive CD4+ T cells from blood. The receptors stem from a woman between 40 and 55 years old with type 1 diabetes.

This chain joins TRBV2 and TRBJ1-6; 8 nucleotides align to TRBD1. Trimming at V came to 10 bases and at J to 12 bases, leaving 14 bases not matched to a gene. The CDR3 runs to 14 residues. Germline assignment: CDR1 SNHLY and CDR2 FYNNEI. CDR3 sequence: CAIRTGRSDGPLHF. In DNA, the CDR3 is TGTGCCATCCGGACAGGGCGGAGTGACGGACCCCTCCACTTT.

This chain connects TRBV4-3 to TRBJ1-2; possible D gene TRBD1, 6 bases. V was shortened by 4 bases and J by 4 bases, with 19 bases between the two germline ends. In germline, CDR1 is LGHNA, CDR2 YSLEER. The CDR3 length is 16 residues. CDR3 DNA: TGCGCCAGCAGCCCGAGCGGGGGCCCTCGCTTCTATGGCTACACCTTC. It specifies CASSPSGGPRFYGYTF.

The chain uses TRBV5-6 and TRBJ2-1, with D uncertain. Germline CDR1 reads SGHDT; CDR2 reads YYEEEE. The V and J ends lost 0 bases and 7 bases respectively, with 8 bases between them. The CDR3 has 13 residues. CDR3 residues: CASSLGPSNEQFF. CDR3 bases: TGTGCCAGCAGCTTGGGGCCAAGTAATGAGCAGTTCTTC.

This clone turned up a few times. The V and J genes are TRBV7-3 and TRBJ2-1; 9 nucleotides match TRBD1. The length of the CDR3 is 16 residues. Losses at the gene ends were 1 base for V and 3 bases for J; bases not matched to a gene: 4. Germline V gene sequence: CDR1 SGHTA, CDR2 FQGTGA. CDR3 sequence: CASSLKDRGGYNEQFF. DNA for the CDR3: TGTGCCAGCAGCTTAAAGGACAGGGGCGGCTACAATGAGCAGTTCTTC.

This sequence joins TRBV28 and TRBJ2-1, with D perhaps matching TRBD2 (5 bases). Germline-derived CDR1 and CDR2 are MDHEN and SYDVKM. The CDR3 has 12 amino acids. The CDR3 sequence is CASATGYNEQFF. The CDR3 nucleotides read TGTGCTAGCGCAACTGGCTACAATGAGCAGTTCTTC.

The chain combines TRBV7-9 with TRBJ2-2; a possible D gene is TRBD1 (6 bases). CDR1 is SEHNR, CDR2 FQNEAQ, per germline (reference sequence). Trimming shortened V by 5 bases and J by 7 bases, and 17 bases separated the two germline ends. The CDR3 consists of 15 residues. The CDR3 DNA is TGTGCCAGCAGCACGACAGGCGATACTGGCGGGGAGCTGTTTTTT. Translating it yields CASSTTGDTGGELFF.

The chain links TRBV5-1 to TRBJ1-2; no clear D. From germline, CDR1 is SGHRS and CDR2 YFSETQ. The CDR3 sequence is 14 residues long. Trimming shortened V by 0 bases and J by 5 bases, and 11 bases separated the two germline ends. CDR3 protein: CASSLGQEGYGYTF. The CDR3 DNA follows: TGCGCCAGCAGCTTGGGACAAGAAGGTTATGGCTACACCTTC.

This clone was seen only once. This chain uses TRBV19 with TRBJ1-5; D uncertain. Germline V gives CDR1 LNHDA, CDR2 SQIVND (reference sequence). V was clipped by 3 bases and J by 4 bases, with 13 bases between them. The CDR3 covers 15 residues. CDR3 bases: TGTGCCAGTAGTATGAGCCCAATCGGGAATCAGCCCCAGCATTTT. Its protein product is CASSMSPIGNQPQHF.

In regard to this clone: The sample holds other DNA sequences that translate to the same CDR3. The CDR3, as DNA: TGTGCCATCAGTGAGAGGGGCCAAGAGACCCAGTACTTC. Residues: CAISERGQETQYF. The rearrangement joins TRBV10-3 to TRBJ2-5, with D possibly being TRBD1 (5 bases). Germline V gene lookup returns CDR1 ENHRY and CDR2 SYGVKD. V was trimmed by 2 bases and J by 1 base, leaving 5 bases between them. The CDR3 contains 13 residues.

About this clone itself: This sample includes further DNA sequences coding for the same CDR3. The CDR3 is CASSFGQGGYGYTF. The CDR3 DNA sequence: TGTGCCAGCAGTTTTGGACAGGGGGGATATGGCTACACCTTC. The V gene is TRBV7-2, the J gene TRBJ1-2; 10 nucleotides agree with TRBD1. CDR3 length equals 14 residues. V trimming: 6 bases; J trimming: 5 bases; junction bases outside the gene matches: 6. Germline V gene sequence: CDR1 SGHTA, CDR2 FQGNSA.

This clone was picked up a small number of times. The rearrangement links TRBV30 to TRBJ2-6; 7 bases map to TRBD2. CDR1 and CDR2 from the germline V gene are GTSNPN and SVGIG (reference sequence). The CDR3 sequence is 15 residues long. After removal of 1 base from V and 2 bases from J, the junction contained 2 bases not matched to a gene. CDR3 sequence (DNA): TGTGCCTGGAGTGGAACTAGCGCTGGGGCCAACGTCCTGACTTTC. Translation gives CAWSGTSAGANVLTF.

CDR3 in DNA: TGTGCCAGCAGAGATCGGGACAGGGGTCTCACCGAGCAGTACTTC. The encoded protein is CASRDRDRGLTEQYF. The V call is TRBV6-5, the J call TRBJ2-7, with 10 bases aligning to TRBD1. The ends lost 6 bases at V and 6 bases at J; junction bases unmatched: 11. Germline loops: CDR1 MNHEY, CDR2 SVGAGI. The CDR3 loop spans 15 amino acids.

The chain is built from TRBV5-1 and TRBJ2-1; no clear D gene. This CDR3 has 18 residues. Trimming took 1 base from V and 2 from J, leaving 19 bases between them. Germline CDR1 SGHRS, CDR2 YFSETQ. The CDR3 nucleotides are TGCGCCAGCAGCTTGAATCTTTTTGGCGGCGAAACCTACAATGAGCAGTTCTTC. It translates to CASSLNLFGGETYNEQFF.

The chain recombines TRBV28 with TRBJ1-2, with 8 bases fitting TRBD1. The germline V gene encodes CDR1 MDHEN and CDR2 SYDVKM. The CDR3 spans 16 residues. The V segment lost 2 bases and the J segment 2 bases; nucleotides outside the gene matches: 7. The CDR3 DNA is TGTGCCAGCAGTTTAACAGGGGGTATAGGAAACTATGGCTACACCTTC. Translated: CASSLTGGIGNYGYTF.

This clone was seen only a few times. In nucleotides, the CDR3 is TGTGCCAGCAGCCCGGGACAGGGGTACCTCCAAGAGACCCAGTACTTC. Its translation: CASSPGQGYLQETQYF. V usage is TRBV11-2 and J usage is TRBJ2-5; TRBD1 matches at 10 bases. The CDR3 covers 16 residues. Trimming at V came to 5 bases and at J to 1 base, leaving 7 bases not matched to a gene. Germline CDR1 is SGHAT and CDR2 is FQNNGV. Variable domain in full (rest from reference TRBV11-2 and TRBJ2-5): EAGVAQSPRYKIIEKRQSVAFWCNPISGHATLYWYQQILGQGPKLLIQFQNNGVVDDSQLPKDRFSAERLKGVDSTLKIQPAKLEDSAVYLCASSPGQGYLQETQYFGPGTRLLVL.

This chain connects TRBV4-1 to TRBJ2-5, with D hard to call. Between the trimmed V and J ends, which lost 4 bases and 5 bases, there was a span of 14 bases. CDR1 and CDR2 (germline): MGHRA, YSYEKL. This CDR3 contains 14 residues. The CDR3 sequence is CASSRGLEVETQYF. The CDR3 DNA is TGCGCCAGCAGCCGTGGCTTAGAGGTCGAGACCCAGTACTTC.

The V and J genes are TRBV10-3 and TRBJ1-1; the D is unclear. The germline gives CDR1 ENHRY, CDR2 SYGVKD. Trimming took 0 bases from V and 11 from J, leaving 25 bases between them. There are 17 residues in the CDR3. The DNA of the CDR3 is TGTGCCATCAGTGAGTCCCCCTCCGACCGAGGGCTGTTTGAGGCTTTCTTT. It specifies CAISESPSDRGLFEAFF.

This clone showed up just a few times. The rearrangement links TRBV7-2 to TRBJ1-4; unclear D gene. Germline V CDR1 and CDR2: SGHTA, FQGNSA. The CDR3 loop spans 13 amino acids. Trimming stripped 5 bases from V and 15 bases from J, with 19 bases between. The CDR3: CASSPGHSQWLFF. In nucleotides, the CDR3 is TGTGCCAGCAGCCCGGGTCACTCCCAATGGTTGTTTTTT.

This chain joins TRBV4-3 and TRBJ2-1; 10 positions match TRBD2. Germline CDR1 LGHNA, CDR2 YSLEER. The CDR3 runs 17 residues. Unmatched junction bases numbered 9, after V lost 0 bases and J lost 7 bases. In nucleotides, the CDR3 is TGCGCCAGCAGCCAAGATCCAGCGGGAGGGAGTAGGAATGAGCAGTTCTTC. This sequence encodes CASSQDPAGGSRNEQFF.

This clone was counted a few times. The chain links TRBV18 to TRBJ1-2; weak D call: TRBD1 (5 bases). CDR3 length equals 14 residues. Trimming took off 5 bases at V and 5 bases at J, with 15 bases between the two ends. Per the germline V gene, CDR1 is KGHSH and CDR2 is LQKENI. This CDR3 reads CASSSDTSNYGYTF. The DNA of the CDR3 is TGTGCCAGCTCATCGGACACTTCGAATTATGGCTACACCTTC.

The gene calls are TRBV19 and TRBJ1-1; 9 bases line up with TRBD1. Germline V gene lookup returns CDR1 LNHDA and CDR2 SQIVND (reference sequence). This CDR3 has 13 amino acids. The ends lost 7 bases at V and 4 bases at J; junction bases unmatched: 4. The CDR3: CASKDRGSTEAFF. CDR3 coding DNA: TGTGCCAGTAAGGACAGGGGATCCACTGAAGCTTTCTTT.

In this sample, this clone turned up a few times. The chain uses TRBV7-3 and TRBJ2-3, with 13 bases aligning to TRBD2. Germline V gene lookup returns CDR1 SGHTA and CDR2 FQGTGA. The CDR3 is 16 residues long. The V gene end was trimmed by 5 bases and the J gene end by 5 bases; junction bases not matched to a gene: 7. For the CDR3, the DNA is TGTGCCAGCAGCCCCGGGACTAGCGGGGCGGTAGATACGCAGTATTTT. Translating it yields CASSPGTSGAVDTQYF.

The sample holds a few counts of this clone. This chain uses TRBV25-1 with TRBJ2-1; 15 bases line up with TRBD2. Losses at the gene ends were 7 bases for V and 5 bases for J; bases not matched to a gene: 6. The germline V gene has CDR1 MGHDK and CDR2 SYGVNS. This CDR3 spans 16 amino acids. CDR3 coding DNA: TGTGCCAGCACCCGGACTAGCGGGAGGGTCGACAATGAGCAGTTCTTC. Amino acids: CASTRTSGRVDNEQFF.

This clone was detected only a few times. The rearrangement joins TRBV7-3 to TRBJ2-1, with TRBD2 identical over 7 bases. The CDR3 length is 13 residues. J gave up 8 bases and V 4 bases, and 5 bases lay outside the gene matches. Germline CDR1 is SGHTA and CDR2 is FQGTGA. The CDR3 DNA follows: TGTGCCAGCAGCTCCGCGGGAGTCGATGAGCAGTTCTTC. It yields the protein CASSSAGVDEQFF.

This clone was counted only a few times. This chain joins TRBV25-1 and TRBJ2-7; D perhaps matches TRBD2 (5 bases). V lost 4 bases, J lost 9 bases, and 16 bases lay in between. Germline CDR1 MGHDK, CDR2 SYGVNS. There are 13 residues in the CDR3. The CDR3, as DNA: TGTGCCAGCAGTGTGTCTGCTGCGGCGGGGCAGTACTTC. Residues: CASSVSAAAGQYF.

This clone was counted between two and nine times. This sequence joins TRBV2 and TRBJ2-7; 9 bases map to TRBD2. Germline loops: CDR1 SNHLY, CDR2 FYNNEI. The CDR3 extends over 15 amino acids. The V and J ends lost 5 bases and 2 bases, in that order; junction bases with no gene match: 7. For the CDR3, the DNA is TGTGCCAGCAGTCCCTCTAGCGGGAATCCCTACGAGCAGTACTTC. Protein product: CASSPSSGNPYEQYF.

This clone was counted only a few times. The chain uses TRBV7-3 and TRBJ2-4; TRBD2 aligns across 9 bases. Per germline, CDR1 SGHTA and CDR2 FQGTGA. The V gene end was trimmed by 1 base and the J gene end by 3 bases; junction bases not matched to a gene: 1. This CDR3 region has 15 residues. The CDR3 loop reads CASSLNSGGKNIQYF. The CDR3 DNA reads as TGTGCCAGCAGCTTAAATAGCGGGGGCAAAAACATTCAGTACTTC.

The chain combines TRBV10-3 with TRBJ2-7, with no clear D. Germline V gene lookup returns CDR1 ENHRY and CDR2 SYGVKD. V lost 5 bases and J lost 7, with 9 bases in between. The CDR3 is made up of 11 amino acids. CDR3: CAISTAWEQYF. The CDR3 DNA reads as TGTGCCATCAGTACTGCCTGGGAGCAGTACTTC.

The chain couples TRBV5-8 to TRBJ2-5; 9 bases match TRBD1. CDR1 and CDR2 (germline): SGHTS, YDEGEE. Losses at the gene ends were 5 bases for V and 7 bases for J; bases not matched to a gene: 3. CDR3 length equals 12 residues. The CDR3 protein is CASRQTGGTQYF. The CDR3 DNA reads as TGTGCCAGCAGACAGACAGGGGGGACCCAGTACTTC.